One sample yielded the 26 T cell receptor beta chains listed below, sequenced in a study of cytomegalovirus exposure and HLA in healthy donors. Both 60 Vbeta primers and 13 Jbeta primers went into the PCR. Some clones are missing from TCRdb's copy, which holds only in-frame ones; the method was immunoSEQ multiplex PCR. This table has about 140,000 clones, roughly 86% appearing once. Sample: PBMCs. The receptors stem from a man aged 18-30 years in good health and CMV-seropositive.

The chain uses TRBV9 and TRBJ2-7, with D perhaps matching TRBD1 (7 bases). The CDR3 has 15 residues. V was cut by 0 bases and J by 0 bases, with 10 bases left in between. Germline CDR1 SGDLS, CDR2 YYNGEE. The CDR3 loop is CASSVAGGGSYEQYF. DNA for the CDR3: TGTGCCAGCAGCGTAGCAGGGGGAGGCTCCTACGAGCAGTACTTC.

The J gene is TRBJ2-7, the V gene TRBV19, with TRBD1 identical over 8 bases. Trimming took 7 bases from V and 5 from J; bases not matched to a gene: 13. From germline, CDR1 is LNHDA and CDR2 SQIVND (reference sequence). The CDR3 runs to 15 residues. The CDR3 spells CASNARGQGFDEQYF. CDR3 nucleotide sequence: TGTGCCAGTAATGCAAGAGGACAGGGATTCGACGAGCAGTACTTC.

The rearrangement joins TRBV19 to TRBJ2-1; perhaps TRBD2 as D (5 bases). Deletions cut 7 bases from V and 0 bases from J, with 10 bases between. The CDR3 sequence is 14 residues long. Germline lookup yields CDR1 LNHDA and CDR2 SQIVND (reference sequence). The CDR3: CASKEEASYNEQFF. The CDR3 nucleotides are TGTGCCAGTAAGGAGGAGGCCTCCTACAATGAGCAGTTCTTC.

The chain joins TRBV2 to TRBJ2-3, with 7 bases lining up with TRBD1. V was clipped by 10 bases and J by 2 bases; unmatched bases: 9. CDR1 is SNHLY and CDR2 is FYNNEI in the germline V gene. The CDR3 is 14 residues long. CDR3 sequence (DNA): TGTGCCAACCCCCGGGACAGAAACACAGATACGCAGTATTTT. Protein: CANPRDRNTDTQYF.

The chain carries TRBV7-9 and TRBJ2-3; the match to TRBD1 covers 9 bases. In germline, CDR1 is SEHNR, CDR2 FQNEAQ (reference sequence). The CDR3 is made up of 17 amino acids. With V trimmed by 3 bases and J by 3 bases, 10 bases remained unmatched. CDR3 residues: CASSFLRGGTGTDTQYF. As DNA, the CDR3 is TGTGCCAGCAGCTTCCTCCGGGGTGGGACAGGGACAGATACGCAGTATTTT.

The rearrangement uses TRBV29-1 and TRBJ1-5; 8 positions match TRBD1. J was trimmed by 4 bases and V by 1 base; bases with no gene match: 3. Germline V gene sequence: CDR1 SQVTM, CDR2 ANQGSEA. The CDR3 length is 14 residues. CDR3 nucleotides: TGCAGCGTTGAAGTTGGACAGGGTAATCAGCCCCAGCATTTT. Translating it yields CSVEVGQGNQPQHF.

This chain connects TRBV29-1 to TRBJ1-5; D ambiguous. The V and J ends lost 6 bases and 5 bases respectively, with 11 bases between them. Per germline, CDR1 SQVTM and CDR2 ANQGSEA. There are 12 residues in the CDR3. CDR3 sequence (DNA): TGCAGCGTCAGACATTCCGATCAGCCCCAGCATTTT. Translation: CSVRHSDQPQHF.

The chain joins TRBV5-1 to TRBJ2-2; D not certain. The CDR3 consists of 13 residues. V lost 5 bases, J lost 2 bases, and 7 bases lay in between. Germline assignment: CDR1 SGHRS and CDR2 YFSETQ. CDR3 in amino acids: CASRYTNTGELFF. The CDR3 region has the DNA TGCGCCAGCAGATACACCAACACCGGGGAGCTGTTTTTT.

CDR3 coding DNA: TGCAGCGTCTTGCGACTAGCGGGAAACGAGCAGTACTTC. Translation gives CSVLRLAGNEQYF. The chain has TRBV29-1 and TRBJ2-7; 11 bases fit TRBD2. The length of the CDR3 is 13 residues. The germline gives CDR1 SQVTM, CDR2 ANQGSEA. Trimming removed 6 bases from V and 5 bases from J; junction bases left unmatched: 6.

The genes are TRBV28 and TRBJ1-5; 9 bases line up with TRBD1. The CDR3 length is 12 residues. Per germline, CDR1 MDHEN and CDR2 SYDVKM. Trimming took 8 bases from V and 6 from J; bases not matched to a gene: 2. This chain's CDR3 is CASPTGGQPQHF. The CDR3 DNA reads TGTGCCAGCCCGACAGGGGGTCAGCCCCAGCATTTT.

V gene TRBV30 combines with J gene TRBJ1-5; 7 nucleotides match TRBD1. The CDR3 sequence is 13 residues long. Germline V gene sequence: CDR1 GTSNPN, CDR2 SVGIG (reference sequence). Trimming cost V 2 bases and J 6 bases; bases outside gene matches: 4. The CDR3: CAWSRQGGQPQHF. CDR3 nucleotide sequence: TGTGCCTGGAGTAGGCAGGGGGGTCAGCCCCAGCATTTT.

The chain employs TRBV7-9 and TRBJ1-4; D is ambiguous. The V gene's germline CDR1 is SEHNR and CDR2 FQNEAQ (reference sequence). With 5 bases removed from V and 4 bases from J, the gap between germline ends came to 11 bases. The CDR3 totals 14 residues. The CDR3, as DNA: TGTGCCAGCAGCCACGGAGGTAGTAATGAAAAACTGTTTTTT. Protein: CASSHGGSNEKLFF. Complete variable domain (other parts from reference TRBV7-9 and TRBJ1-4): DTGVSQNPRHKITKRGQNVTFRCDPISEHNRLYWYRQTLGQGPEFLTYFQNEAQLEKSRLLSDRFSAERPKGSFSTLEIQRTEQGDSAMYLCASSHGGSNEKLFFGSGTQLSVL.

The sample holds one count of this clone. The rearrangement joins TRBV5-1 to TRBJ2-5; D gene ambiguous. The CDR3 is 14 residues long. V lost 0 bases and J lost 3, with 9 bases in between. The germline V gene has CDR1 SGHRS and CDR2 YFSETQ. The CDR3 DNA sequence: TGCGCCAGCAGCTTGGGGCACCTCGAAGAGACCCAGTACTTC. Translation gives CASSLGHLEETQYF.

This chain uses TRBV25-1 with TRBJ2-3, with D perhaps TRBD1 (5 bases). The CDR3 spans 15 residues. The V end lost 1 base, the J end lost 0 bases, and 8 bases lay between the germline ends. In germline, CDR1 is MGHDK, CDR2 SYGVNS. The CDR3 nucleotides are TGTGCCAGCAGTGAATCTAGGGGTAGCACAGATACGCAGTATTTT. The encoded protein is CASSESRGSTDTQYF.

The genes are TRBV14 and TRBJ1-1; the D gene is possibly TRBD1 (5 bases). CDR3 length equals 18 residues. Trimming stripped 3 bases from V and 3 bases from J, with 23 bases between. Germline V gives CDR1 SGHDN, CDR2 FVKESK. The CDR3 nucleotides are TGTGCCAGCAGCCAGTCCGCGGCAATTTGGGGCGCGGACACTGAAGCTTTCTTT. Translating it yields CASSQSAAIWGADTEAFF.

The V and J genes are TRBV5-1 and TRBJ2-1; the D is unclear. CDR3 length: 12 amino acids. Trimming pared 2 bases from V and 3 bases from J, leaving 3 bases between. Germline V gene data show CDR1 as SGHRS and CDR2 as YFSETQ. This chain's CDR3 is CASSFNYNEQFF. CDR3 bases: TGCGCCAGCAGCTTTAACTACAATGAGCAGTTCTTC.

This sequence joins TRBV28 and TRBJ2-7; 7 positions agree with TRBD2. Unmatched junction bases numbered 4, after V lost 2 bases and J lost 3 bases. The germline V gene encodes CDR1 MDHEN and CDR2 SYDVKM. CDR3 length: 14 residues. Here the CDR3 reads CASSLAGAGYEQYF. Written as DNA, the CDR3 is TGTGCCAGCAGTTTAGCGGGAGCGGGCTACGAGCAGTACTTC.

The V gene is TRBV6-4, the J gene TRBJ2-2; TRBD1 matches at 7 bases. Trimming cost V 4 bases and J 4 bases; bases outside gene matches: 3. CDR1 and CDR2 from the germline V gene are MRHNA and SNTAGT. The CDR3 totals 14 residues. CDR3 protein: CASSGGQITGELFF. The CDR3 DNA reads as TGTGCCAGCAGTGGGGGACAGATCACCGGGGAGCTGTTTTTT.

The rearrangement joins TRBV28 to TRBJ2-3; D possibly corresponds to TRBD2 (6 bases). The CDR3 totals 17 residues. Trimming removed 6 bases from V and 0 bases from J, with 19 bases in between. Germline V CDR1 and CDR2: MDHEN, SYDVKM. CDR3 loop: CASSYVRGWSSTDTQYF. In nucleotides, the CDR3 is TGTGCCAGCAGCTACGTCCGGGGGTGGAGTAGCACAGATACGCAGTATTTT.

V is TRBV28 and J is TRBJ1-2, with a tentative D call TRBD1 (5 bases). The CDR3 runs to 14 residues. V gave up 7 bases and J gave up 4 bases, with 16 bases separating them. The germline V gene encodes CDR1 MDHEN and CDR2 SYDVKM. The CDR3 loop is CASIGRAPLYGYTF. The CDR3 DNA follows: TGTGCCAGCATCGGCAGGGCCCCCCTCTATGGCTACACCTTC.

This chain joins TRBV18 and TRBJ2-1; unclear D gene. The germline CDR1 and CDR2 sequences are KGHSH and LQKENI. V lost 0 bases, J lost 0 bases, and 9 bases lay in between. The CDR3 sequence is 16 residues long. CDR3 sequence reads: CASSPPTVSSYNEQFF. CDR3 bases: TGTGCCAGCTCACCACCCACCGTGAGCTCCTACAATGAGCAGTTCTTC.

As for this clone: At one end, the junction sequence differs from germline, possibly due to a read error. The CDR3 DNA follows: TGTGCCTGTCAACAGGACCCCTCTGAAAAACTGTCTTTT. Amino acid sequence: CACQQDPSEKLSF. The gene calls are TRBV6-1 and TRBJ1-4; D is possibly TRBD1 (5 bases). Germline values: CDR1 MNHNS, CDR2 SASEGT. The CDR3 loop spans 13 amino acids.

The chain links TRBV6-1 to TRBJ2-7, with a weak D call TRBD2 (6 bases). Germline-derived CDR1 and CDR2 are MNHNS and SASEGT. The CDR3 has 13 residues. V was clipped by 7 bases and J by 6 bases, with 16 bases between them. The CDR3 nucleotides read TGTGCCAGCACCCTTGTTCCGCGGGGCGAGCAGTACTTC. Protein product: CASTLVPRGEQYF.

This chain uses TRBV5-1 with TRBJ2-6; maybe TRBD1 (6 bases). V was shortened by 0 bases and J by 2 bases, with 15 bases between the two germline ends. CDR1 and CDR2 from the germline V gene are SGHRS and YFSETQ. The CDR3 is 18 amino acids. The CDR3 nucleotides read TGCGCCAGCAGCTTGGGACAGGCGAGTCTTACTGGGGCCAACGTCCTGACTTTC. Translated: CASSLGQASLTGANVLTF.

This clone was picked up one time. V and J are TRBV9 and TRBJ1-1, with D possibly matching TRBD1 (5 bases). Looked up from germline, CDR1 is SGDLS and CDR2 is YYNGEE. V was shortened by 3 bases and J by 1 base, with 16 bases between the two germline ends. The CDR3 runs 16 residues. This chain's CDR3 is CASSGGDAYSNTEAFF. CDR3 DNA sequence: TGTGCCAGCAGCGGGGGGGACGCCTACTCGAACACTGAAGCTTTCTTT.

As regards this clone: This sample also contains other DNA sequences that code for the same CDR3. V usage is TRBV10-3 and J usage is TRBJ1-5, with TRBD1 as a possible D gene (6 bases). CDR1 and CDR2 (germline): ENHRY, SYGVKD. This CDR3 contains 13 residues. V lost 6 bases and J lost 4, with 10 bases in between. CDR3 nucleotides: TGTGCCATCAGAAAGGACAGTAATCAGCCCCAGCATTTT. Amino acids: CAIRKDSNQPQHF.